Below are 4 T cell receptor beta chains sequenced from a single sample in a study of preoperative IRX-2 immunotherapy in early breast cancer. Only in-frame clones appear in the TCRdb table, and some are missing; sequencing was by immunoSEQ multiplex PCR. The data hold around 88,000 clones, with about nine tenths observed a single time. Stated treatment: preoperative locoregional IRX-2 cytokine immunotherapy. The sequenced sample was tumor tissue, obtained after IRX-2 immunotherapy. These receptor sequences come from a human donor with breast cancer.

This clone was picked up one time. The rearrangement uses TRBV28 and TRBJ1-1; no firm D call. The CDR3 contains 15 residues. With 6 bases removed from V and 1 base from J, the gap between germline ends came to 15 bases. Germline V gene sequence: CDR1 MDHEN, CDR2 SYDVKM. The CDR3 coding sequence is TGTGCCAGCAGGATCGGTGGAGTGGGGAACACTGAAGCTTTCTTT. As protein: CASRIGGVGNTEAFF.

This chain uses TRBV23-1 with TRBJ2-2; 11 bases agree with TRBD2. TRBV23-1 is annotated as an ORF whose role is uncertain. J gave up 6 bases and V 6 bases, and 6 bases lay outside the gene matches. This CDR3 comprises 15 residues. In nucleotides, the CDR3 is TGCGCCAGCAGCTTAGCGGGGGGGCCTTCCGGGGAGCTGTTTTTT. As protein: CASSLAGGPSGELFF.

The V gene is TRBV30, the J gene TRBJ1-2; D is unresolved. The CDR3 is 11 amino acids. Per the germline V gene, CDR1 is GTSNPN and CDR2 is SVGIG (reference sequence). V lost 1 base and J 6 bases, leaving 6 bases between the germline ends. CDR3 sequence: CAWSEGDGYTF. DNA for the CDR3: TGTGCCTGGAGTGAGGGAGATGGCTACACCTTC.

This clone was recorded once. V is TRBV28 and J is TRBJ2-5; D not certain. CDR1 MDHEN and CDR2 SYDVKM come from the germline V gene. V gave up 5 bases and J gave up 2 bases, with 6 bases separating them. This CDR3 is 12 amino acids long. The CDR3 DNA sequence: TGTGCCAGCAGTCAAGCTCAAGAGACCCAGTACTTC. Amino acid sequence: CASSQAQETQYF.